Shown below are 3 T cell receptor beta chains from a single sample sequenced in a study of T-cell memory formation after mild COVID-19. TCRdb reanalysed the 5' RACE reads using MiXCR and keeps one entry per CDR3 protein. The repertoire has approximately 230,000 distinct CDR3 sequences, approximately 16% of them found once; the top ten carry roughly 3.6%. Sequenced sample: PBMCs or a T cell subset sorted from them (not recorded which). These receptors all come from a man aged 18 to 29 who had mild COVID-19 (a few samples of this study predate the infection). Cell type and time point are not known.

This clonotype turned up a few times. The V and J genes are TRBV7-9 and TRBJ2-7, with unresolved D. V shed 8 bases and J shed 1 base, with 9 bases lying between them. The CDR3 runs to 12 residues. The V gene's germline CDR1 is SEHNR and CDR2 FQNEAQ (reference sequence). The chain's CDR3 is CASGTMSYEQYF. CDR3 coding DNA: TGTGCCAGCGGAACAATGTCCTACGAGCAGTACTTC.

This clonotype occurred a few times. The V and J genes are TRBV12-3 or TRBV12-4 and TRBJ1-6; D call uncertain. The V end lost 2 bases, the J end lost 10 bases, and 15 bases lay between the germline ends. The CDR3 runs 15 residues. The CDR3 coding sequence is TGTGCCAGCAGTTTAAACGGAGCTGTTAGGTCACCCCTCCACTTT. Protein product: CASSLNGAVRSPLHF.

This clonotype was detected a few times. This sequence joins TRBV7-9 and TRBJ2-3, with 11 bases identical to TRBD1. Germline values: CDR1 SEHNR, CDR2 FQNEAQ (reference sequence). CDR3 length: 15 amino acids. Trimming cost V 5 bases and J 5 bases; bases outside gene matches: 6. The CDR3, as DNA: TGTGCCAGCAGCCCCTGGACAGGGGGCGGAGATACGCAGTATTTT. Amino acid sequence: CASSPWTGGGDTQYF.